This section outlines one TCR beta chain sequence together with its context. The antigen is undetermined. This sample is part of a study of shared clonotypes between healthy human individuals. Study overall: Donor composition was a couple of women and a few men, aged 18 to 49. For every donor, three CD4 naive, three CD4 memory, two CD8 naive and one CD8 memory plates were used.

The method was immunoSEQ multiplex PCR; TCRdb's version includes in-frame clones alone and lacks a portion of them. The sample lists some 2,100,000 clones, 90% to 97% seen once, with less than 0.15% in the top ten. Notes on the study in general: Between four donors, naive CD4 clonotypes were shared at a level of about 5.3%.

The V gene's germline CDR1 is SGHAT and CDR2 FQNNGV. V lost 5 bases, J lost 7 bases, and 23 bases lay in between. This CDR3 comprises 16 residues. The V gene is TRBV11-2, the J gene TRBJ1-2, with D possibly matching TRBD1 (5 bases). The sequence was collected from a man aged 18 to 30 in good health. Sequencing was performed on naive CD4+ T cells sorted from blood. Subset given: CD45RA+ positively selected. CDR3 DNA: TGTGCCAGCAGCCTGGTTGGGGGGGAGCTATCGGTTGGCTACACCTTC. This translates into CASSLVGGELSVGYTF.